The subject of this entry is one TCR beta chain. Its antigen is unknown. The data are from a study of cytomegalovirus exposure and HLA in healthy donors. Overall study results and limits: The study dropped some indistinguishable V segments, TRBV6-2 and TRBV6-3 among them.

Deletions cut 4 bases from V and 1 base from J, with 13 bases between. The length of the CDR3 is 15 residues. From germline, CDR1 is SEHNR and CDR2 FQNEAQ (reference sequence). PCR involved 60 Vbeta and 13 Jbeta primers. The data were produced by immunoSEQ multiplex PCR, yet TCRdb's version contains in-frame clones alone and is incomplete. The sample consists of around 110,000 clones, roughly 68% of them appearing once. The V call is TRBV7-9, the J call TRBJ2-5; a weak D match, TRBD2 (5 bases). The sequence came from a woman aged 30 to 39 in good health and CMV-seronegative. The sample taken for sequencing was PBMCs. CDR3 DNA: TGTGCCAGCAGCTCGTGGCGGGCGGGCCAAGAGACCCAGTACTTC. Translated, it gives CASSSWRAGQETQYF.